This paragraph reports one TCR beta chain. This clonotype has only one observation. Its antigen remains unidentified. No qualities accompany the bases; no much larger clone lies one base away. This specimen comes from a study of blood T cells in healthy people across ages (dated by TCRdb to about 2015). In the study overall: Template switching captured roughly one uniquely barcoded TCR beta cDNA molecule per two T cells in model experiments. The donors were divided into four age groups: young (average 16 years), middle-aged (over 35), aged (62) and long-lived (approximately 74). For two donors (one aged 18 to 30 and one aged 80 or older), the study analyzed two additional independent replicas of 1 million unique cDNA reads from the same blood draw. Using deep sequencing normalized with unique cDNA molecular identifiers, the study measured how TCR beta repertoire diversity changes with age. To avoid experimental bias, donors of different ages were randomly spread across the sequencing lanes. General conclusions and limits of the study: There was a strong correlation between observed TCR beta diversity and the percentage of naive T cells measured by flow cytometry. Observed TCR beta diversity per million T cells fell roughly linearly with age, and a significant reduction was already apparent by age roughly 40. Since profiling was done on bulk unsorted PBMCs, naive and antigen-experienced compartments could not be conclusively compared. Estimates of total diversity based on one million sequenced T cells were considered lower bounds and underestimates. Because donor CMV infection status was unknown, age-related changes in expanded clonotypes were potentially confounded. The long-lived group showed more naive CD4+ T cells, fewer expanded clones and increased TCR diversity than the aged group, suggesting age selection.

The roughly 39 donors, aged about 6 to 90 years, were systemically healthy Caucasian individuals from Russia. Each donor gave 8 to 10 milliliters of peripheral blood, drawn into EDTA-treated Vacutainer tubes. Ficoll-Paque density-gradient centrifugation was used to isolate PBMCs, with at least 7 million per sample. Total RNA, at least 6 micrograms per sample, was extracted from PBMCs with Trizol reagent. The percentages of naive CD45RAhigh/CD27high T cells were determined by flow cytometry on a PBMC aliquot from every donor. For CDR1 and CDR2, the germline V gene lists SQVTM and ANQGSEA. V gives up 1 base and J gives up 4 bases, and the segment between their germline ends measures 13 bases. Reading from cysteine to phenylalanine, the CDR3 counts 14 amino acids. The CDR3 DNA has 42 bases and is translated from base 1. The library came from 5' RACE. Sequencing was carried out with an Illumina HiSeq 2500. A second PCR of 7 to 11 cycles was performed with a sample-barcoded 5' primer and a J-beta primer mix. A unique molecular identifier was introduced onto each TCR beta cDNA molecule by a template-switch 5' adaptor carrying 12 random nucleotides. At least 2.5 million CDR3-containing paired-end reads were obtained from each sample. The Mint cDNA synthesis kit, primed by a TRBC-specific oligonucleotide, was used to synthesize first-strand cDNA from all RNA. Following uracil-DNA glycosylase treatment, all cDNA underwent a first 18-cycle PCR with the universal primers M1SS and BC2_uni_R. The original methods were these. For normalization, 1 million high-quality reads were randomly selected from each sample, with every read carrying a distinct molecular identifier. Instead of being binned into consensus sequences, reads that shared molecular identifiers were thrown out. MiTCR, run with a Q25 quality threshold and the strictest error-elimination algorithm, handled CDR3 identification, clonotype clustering and error correction. A nonparametric unseen species model with Euler transformation was used to estimate a lower bound on total TCR beta diversity. In TCRdb, the public reads were trimmed at Q25 with fastp and aligned with MiXCR, with productive beta chains retained. Identical CDR3 proteins give one entry, which carries the most common genes and DNA. These V and J calls rely on TCRdb rather than the paper's analysis. The sample data list 1,100,000 or so distinct CDR3 sequences, and over 35% of these were observed just once. The ten largest clonotypes hold approximately 17% of the sample.

Material: blood. This TCR came from a woman aged 55-69 years in good health. The receptor chain draws on TRBV29-1 and TRBJ1-2; the D gene remains uncertain. The CDR3 has the sequence CSVEVPGRPYGYTF. The DNA sequence is as follows: TGCAGCGTTGAAGTCCCGGGCAGGCCCTATGGCTACACCTTC.